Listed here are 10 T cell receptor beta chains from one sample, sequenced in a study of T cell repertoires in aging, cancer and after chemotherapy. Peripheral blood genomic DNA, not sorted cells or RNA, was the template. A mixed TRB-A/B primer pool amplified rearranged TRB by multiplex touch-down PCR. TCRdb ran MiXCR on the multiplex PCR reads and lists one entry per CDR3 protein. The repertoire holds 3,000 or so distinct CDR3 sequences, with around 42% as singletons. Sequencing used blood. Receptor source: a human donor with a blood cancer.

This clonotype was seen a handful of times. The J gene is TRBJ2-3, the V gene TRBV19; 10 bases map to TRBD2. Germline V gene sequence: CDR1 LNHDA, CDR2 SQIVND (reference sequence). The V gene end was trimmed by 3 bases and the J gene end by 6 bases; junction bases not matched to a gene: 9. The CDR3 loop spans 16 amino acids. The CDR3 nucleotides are TGTGCCAGTAGTATGAGAGCGGGGGGGAGTTCCGATACGCAGTATTTT. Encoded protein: CASSMRAGGSSDTQYF. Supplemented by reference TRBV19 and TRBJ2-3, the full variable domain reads DGGITQSPKYLFRKEGQNVTLSCEQNLNHDAMYWYRQDPGQGLRLIYYSQIVNDFQKGDIAEGYSVSREKKESFPLTVTSAQKNPTAFYLCASSMRAGGSSDTQYFGPGTRLTVL.

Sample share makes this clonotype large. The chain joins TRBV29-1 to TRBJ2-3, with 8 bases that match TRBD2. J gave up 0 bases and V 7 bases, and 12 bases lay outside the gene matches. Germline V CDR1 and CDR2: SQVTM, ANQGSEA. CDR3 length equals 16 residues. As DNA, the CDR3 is TGCAGCGACCTCTCGGGACTAGGGGGAAGCACAGATACGCAGTATTTT. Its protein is CSDLSGLGGSTDTQYF.

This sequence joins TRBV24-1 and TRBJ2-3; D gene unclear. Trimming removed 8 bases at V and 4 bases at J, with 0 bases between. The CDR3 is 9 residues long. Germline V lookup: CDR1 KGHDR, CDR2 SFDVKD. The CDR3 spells CATTDTQYF. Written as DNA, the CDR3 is TGTGCCACCACAGATACGCAGTATTTT.

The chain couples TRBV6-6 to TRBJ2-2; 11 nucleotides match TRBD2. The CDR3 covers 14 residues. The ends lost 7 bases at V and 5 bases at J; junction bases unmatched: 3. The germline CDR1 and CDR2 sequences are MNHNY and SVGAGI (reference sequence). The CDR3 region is CASTWTSGTGELFF. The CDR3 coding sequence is TGTGCCAGCACTTGGACTAGCGGGACCGGGGAGCTGTTTTTT.

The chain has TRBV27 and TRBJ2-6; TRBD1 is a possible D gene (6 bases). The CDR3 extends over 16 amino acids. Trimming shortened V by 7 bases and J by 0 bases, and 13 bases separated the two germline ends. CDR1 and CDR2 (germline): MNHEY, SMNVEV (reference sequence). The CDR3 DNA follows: TGTGCCAGCACCGACAGGACAACCTCTGGGGCCAACGTCCTGACTTTC. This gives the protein CASTDRTTSGANVLTF.

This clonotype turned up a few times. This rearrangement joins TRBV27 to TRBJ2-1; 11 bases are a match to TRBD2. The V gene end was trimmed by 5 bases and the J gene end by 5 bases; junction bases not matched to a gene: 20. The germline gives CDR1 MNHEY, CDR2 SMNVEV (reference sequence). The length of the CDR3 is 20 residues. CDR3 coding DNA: TGTGCCAGCAGTACTCGACTAGCGGGACTCCCTAGGGTTTTAAACAATGAGCAGTTCTTC. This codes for CASSTRLAGLPRVLNNEQFF.

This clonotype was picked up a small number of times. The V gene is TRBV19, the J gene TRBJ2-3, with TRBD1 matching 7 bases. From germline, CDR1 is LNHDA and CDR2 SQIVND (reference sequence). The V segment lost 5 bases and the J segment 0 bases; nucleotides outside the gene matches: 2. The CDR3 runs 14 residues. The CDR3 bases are TGTGCCAGTAGTCTACAGGGGAGCACAGATACGCAGTATTTT. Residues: CASSLQGSTDTQYF.

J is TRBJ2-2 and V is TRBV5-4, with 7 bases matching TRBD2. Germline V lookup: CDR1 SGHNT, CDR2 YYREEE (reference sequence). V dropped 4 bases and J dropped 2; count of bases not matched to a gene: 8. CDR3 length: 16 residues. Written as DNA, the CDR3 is TGTGCCAGCAGCCGGCAGGCGGGGGATAACACCGGGGAGCTGTTTTTT. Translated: CASSRQAGDNTGELFF.

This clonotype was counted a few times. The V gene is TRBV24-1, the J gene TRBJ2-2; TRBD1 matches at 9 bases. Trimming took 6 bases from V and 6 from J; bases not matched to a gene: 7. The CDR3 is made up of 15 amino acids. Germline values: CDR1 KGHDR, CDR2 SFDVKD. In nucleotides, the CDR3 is TGTGCCACCAGTCCGGGACAGGGCCATGCCGGGGAGCTGTTTTTT. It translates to CATSPGQGHAGELFF.

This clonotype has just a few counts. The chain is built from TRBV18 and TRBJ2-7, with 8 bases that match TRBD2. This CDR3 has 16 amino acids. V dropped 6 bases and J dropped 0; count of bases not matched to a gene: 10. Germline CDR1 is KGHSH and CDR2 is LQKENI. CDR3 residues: CASSPFSGGSSYEQYF. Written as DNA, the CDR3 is TGTGCCAGCTCGCCTTTCAGCGGGGGATCCTCCTACGAGCAGTACTTC. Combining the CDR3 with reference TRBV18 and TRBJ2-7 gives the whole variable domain NAGVMQNPRHLVRRRGQEARLRCSPMKGHSHVYWYRQLPEEGLKFMVYLQKENIIDESGMPKERFSAEFPKEGPSILRIQQVVRGDSAAYFCASSPFSGGSSYEQYFGPGTRLTVT.